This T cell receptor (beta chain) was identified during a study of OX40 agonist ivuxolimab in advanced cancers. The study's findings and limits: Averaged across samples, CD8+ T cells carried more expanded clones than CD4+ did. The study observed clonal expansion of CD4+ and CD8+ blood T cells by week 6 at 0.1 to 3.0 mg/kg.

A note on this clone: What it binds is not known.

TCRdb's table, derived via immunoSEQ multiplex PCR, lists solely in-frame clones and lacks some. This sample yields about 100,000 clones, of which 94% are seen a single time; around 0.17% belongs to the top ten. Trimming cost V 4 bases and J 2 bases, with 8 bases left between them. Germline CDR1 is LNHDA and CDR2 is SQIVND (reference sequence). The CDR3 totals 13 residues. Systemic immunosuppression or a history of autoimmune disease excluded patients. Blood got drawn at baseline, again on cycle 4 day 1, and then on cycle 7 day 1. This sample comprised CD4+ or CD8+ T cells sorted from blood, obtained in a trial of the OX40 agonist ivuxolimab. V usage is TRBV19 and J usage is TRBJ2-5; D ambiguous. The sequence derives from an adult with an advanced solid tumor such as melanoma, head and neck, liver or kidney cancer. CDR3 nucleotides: TGTGCCAGTAGTACCGTCTCTCAAGAGACCCAGTACTTC. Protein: CASSTVSQETQYF.